This T cell receptor (beta chain) was found in a study of T cell clones after liver transplantation. Study-level findings and limits: Conclusions were preliminary, with small, heterogeneous patient groups.

Details on this clone: Its target is unknown. Its ends do not fully match the called genes, so a read error is possible.

Unstimulated PBMCs were sorted into CD3+CD4+ and CD3+CD8+ populations. Profiling relied on immunoSEQ multiplex PCR, and the TCRdb table lists in-frame clones only, not all of them. Among 51,000 or so clones listed, 85% to 90% were seen once. The CDR3 contains 13 residues. The V gene's germline CDR1 is SSHAT and CDR2 FNYEAQ (reference sequence). The chain links TRBV7-7 to TRBJ2-1; possible D gene TRBD2, 6 bases. The sequence was obtained from a human patient who received a liver transplant. The graft donor may account for some of the T cells. The sequenced sample was CD8+ T cells from blood, obtained 12 months after liver transplant. CDR3 bases: TGTGCTAGCAGCTTAGCGGAGGGCAATGAGCAGTTCTTC. Protein: CASSLAEGNEQFF.